One sample yielded the 10 T cell receptor beta chains listed below, sequenced in a study of cytomegalovirus exposure and HLA in healthy donors. This PCR relied on a set of 60 Vbeta primers and 13 Jbeta primers. Libraries were prepared by immunoSEQ multiplex PCR; TCRdb keeps only in-frame clonotypes and omits some of them. Found here are about 170,000 clones, approximately 72% of them singletons; the top ten hold about 1.9%. The specimen sequenced was PBMCs. The receptors derive from a female donor in good health and CMV-seronegative.

The chain is built from TRBV5-1 and TRBJ2-7; TRBD2 agrees at 10 bases. CDR3 size: 15 residues. Germline V gives CDR1 SGHRS, CDR2 YFSETQ. The V gene end was trimmed by 3 bases and the J gene end by 0 bases; junction bases not matched to a gene: 3. For the CDR3, the DNA is TGCGCCAGCAGCTCCTTAGCGGGAGGCTCCTACGAGCAGTACTTC. Amino acids: CASSSLAGGSYEQYF.

The table lists this clone with a count of one. This chain connects TRBV29-1 to TRBJ1-2, with D possibly matching TRBD1 (6 bases). Per the germline V gene, CDR1 is SQVTM and CDR2 is ANQGSEA. V lost 7 bases and J 5 bases, leaving 20 bases between the germline ends. The CDR3 is made up of 14 amino acids. The CDR3 protein is CSAEGQGNRYGYTF. The CDR3, as DNA: TGCAGCGCCGAAGGTCAGGGGAACCGTTATGGCTACACCTTC.

J is TRBJ1-1 and V is TRBV7-8; TRBD1 is a possible D gene (5 bases). V gave up 6 bases and J gave up 1 base, with 12 bases separating them. The CDR3 sequence is 14 residues long. In germline, CDR1 is SGHVS, CDR2 FQNEAQ. Written as DNA, the CDR3 is TGTGCCAGCAGACCAGGGATTTCGAACACTGAAGCTTTCTTT. This gives the protein CASRPGISNTEAFF.

The J gene is TRBJ2-7, the V gene TRBV4-1, with D perhaps matching TRBD1 (5 bases). Trimming removed 0 bases from V and 2 bases from J, with 11 bases in between. This CDR3 has 15 amino acids. Per germline, CDR1 MGHRA and CDR2 YSYEKL. CDR3 nucleotides: TGCGCCAGCAGCCAAGACGGCCAGGGCGCCTACGAGCAGTACTTC. Translated: CASSQDGQGAYEQYF.

The chain couples TRBV30 to TRBJ2-7, with D maybe TRBD2 (6 bases). Trimming removed 2 bases from V and 0 bases from J, with 11 bases in between. CDR1 and CDR2 (germline): GTSNPN, SVGIG (reference sequence). There are 14 residues in the CDR3. The CDR3 is CAWSWGSGSYEQYF. In DNA, the CDR3 is TGTGCCTGGAGTTGGGGTAGCGGCTCCTACGAGCAGTACTTC.

V and J are TRBV9 and TRBJ1-1, with TRBD1 identical over 7 bases. Germline V gives CDR1 SGDLS, CDR2 YYNGEE. V lost 3 bases and J lost 5; bases outside the gene matches: 16. This CDR3 has 17 amino acids. The CDR3 DNA reads as TGTGCCAGCAGCGCGTCCGGGACAGCGACCCTTAGAACTGAAGCTTTCTTT. Its translation: CASSASGTATLRTEAFF.

The rearrangement uses TRBV10-1 and TRBJ1-4; possible D gene TRBD1, 5 bases. CDR1 WNHNN and CDR2 SYGVQD come from the germline V gene (reference sequence). V lost 3 bases, J lost 8 bases, and 13 bases lay in between. This CDR3 is built from 14 residues. CDR3 DNA: TGCGCCAGCAGTGAAGGTGGGACTGGGGAAAAACTGTTTTTT. Amino acid sequence: CASSEGGTGEKLFF.

This chain uses TRBV9 with TRBJ1-3; 9 bases map to TRBD1. V was clipped by 3 bases and J by 3 bases; unmatched bases: 7. The CDR3 spans 16 residues. The germline gives CDR1 SGDLS, CDR2 YYNGEE. In nucleotides, the CDR3 is TGTGCCAGCAGCGGCCAGGTGGACAGGGGTGGAAACACCATATATTTT. It encodes CASSGQVDRGGNTIYF.

The V and J genes are TRBV7-3 and TRBJ1-5; D is possibly TRBD1 (6 bases). The CDR3 spans 14 residues. V lost 1 base and J 8 bases, leaving 12 bases between the germline ends. CDR1 SGHTA and CDR2 FQGTGA come from the germline V gene. This chain's CDR3 is CASSLSGGAEPQHF. The CDR3 DNA reads as TGTGCCAGCAGCTTAAGTGGGGGGGCAGAGCCCCAGCATTTT.

This clone appeared a few times. This rearrangement joins TRBV2 to TRBJ1-1; TRBD1 matches 7 bases. The V and J ends lost 5 bases and 5 bases, in that order; junction bases with no gene match: 8. The CDR3 loop spans 14 amino acids. The germline gives CDR1 SNHLY, CDR2 FYNNEI. As DNA, the CDR3 is TGTGCCAGCAGTACGACAGGGCTTGGGACTGAAGCTTTCTTT. It encodes CASSTTGLGTEAFF. Based on the CDR3 plus reference TRBV2 and TRBJ1-1, the full variable domain is EPEVTQTPSHQVTQMGQEVILRCVPISNHLYFYWYRQILGQKVEFLVSFYNNEISEKSEIFDDQFSVERPDGSNFTLKIRSTKLEDSAMYFCASSTTGLGTEAFFGQGTRLTVV.